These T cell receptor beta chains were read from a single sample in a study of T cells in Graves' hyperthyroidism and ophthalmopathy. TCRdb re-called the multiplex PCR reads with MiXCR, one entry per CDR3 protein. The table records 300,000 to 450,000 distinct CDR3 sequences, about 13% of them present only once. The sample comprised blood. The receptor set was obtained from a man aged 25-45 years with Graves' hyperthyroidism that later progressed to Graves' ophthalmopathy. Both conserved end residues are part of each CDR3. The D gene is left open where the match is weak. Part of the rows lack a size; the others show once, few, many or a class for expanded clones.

CDR3: CASSLYSRDTEAFF
DNA: TGTGCCAGCAGTCTTTATTCCAGGGACACTGAAGCTTTCTTT
size: many
V: TRBV12-3/TRBV12-4
D: .
J: TRBJ1-1

CDR3: CASSLVYGYTF
DNA: TGTGCCAGCAGTCTTGTCTATGGCTACACCTTC
size: many
V: TRBV2
D: .
J: TRBJ1-2

CDR3: CASSETPLAGGTTGELFF
DNA: TGTGCCAGCAGTGAAACTCCTCTAGCGGGGGGTACCACCGGGGAGCTGTTTTTT
size: few
V: TRBV2
D: TRBD2
J: TRBJ2-2

CDR3: CATLGTGGSQPQHF
DNA: TGTGCCACCCTGGGGACAGGGGGAAGTCAGCCCCAGCATTTT
size: many
V: TRBV6-1
D: TRBD1
J: TRBJ1-5

CDR3: CSVAEGGREKLFF
DNA: TGCAGCGTTGCCGAGGGAGGTCGTGAAAAACTGTTTTTT
size: .
V: TRBV29-1
D: .
J: TRBJ1-4

CDR3: CASSRDLSSQETQYF
DNA: TGTGCCAGCAGTAGAGACCTAAGCTCCCAAGAGACCCAGTACTTC
size: .
V: TRBV7-9
D: .
J: TRBJ2-5

CDR3: CASSQERGHPFTEAFF
DNA: TGTGCCAGCAGCCAAGAGAGGGGACATCCCTTCACTGAAGCTTTCTTT
size: once
V: TRBV4-2
D: .
J: TRBJ1-1

CDR3: CASTPRRGTGTDTQYF
DNA: TGTGCCAGCACCCCCAGGCGGGGTACGGGCACAGATACGCAGTATTTT
size: many
V: TRBV28
D: .
J: TRBJ2-3

CDR3: CAISEANLGQGRLNIQYF
DNA: TGTGCCATCAGTGAGGCGAACCTGGGACAGGGGAGGTTAAACATTCAGTACTTC
size: many
V: TRBV10-3
D: TRBD1
J: TRBJ2-4

CDR3: CSARLAGVGYEQYF
DNA: TGCAGTGCTAGGCTAGCGGGGGTCGGATACGAGCAGTACTTC
size: many
V: TRBV20-1
D: TRBD2
J: TRBJ2-7

CDR3: CASRRGTGDGQPQHF
DNA: TGTGCCTCCAGGAGGGGGACAGGGGATGGTCAGCCCCAGCATTTT
size: many
V: TRBV2
D: TRBD1
J: TRBJ1-5

CDR3: CASSKRDPPGRVGELFF
DNA: TGTGCCAGCAGCAAGCGGGACCCCCCCGGTCGGGTCGGGGAGCTGTTTTTT
size: .
V: TRBV11-3
D: TRBD2
J: TRBJ2-2

CDR3: CSARTDMNTEAFF
DNA: TGCAGCGCACGGACAGACATGAACACTGAAGCTTTCTTT
size: many
V: TRBV29-1
D: .
J: TRBJ1-1

CDR3: CASRNRDSNQPQHF
DNA: TGTGCCAGCAGAAACAGGGACAGCAATCAGCCCCAGCATTTT
size: many
V: TRBV6-1
D: .
J: TRBJ1-5

CDR3: CSYLGGATDTQYF
DNA: TGCAGCTACCTGGGGGGAGCAACAGATACGCAGTATTTT
size: many
V: TRBV20-1
D: .
J: TRBJ2-3

CDR3: CSVPDRTYNEQFF
DNA: TGCAGTGTTCCCGACAGGACCTACAATGAGCAGTTCTTC
size: .
V: TRBV20-1
D: .
J: TRBJ2-1

CDR3: CASKRNYEQYF
DNA: TGTGCCAGCAAAAGAAACTACGAGCAGTACTTC
size: many
V: TRBV2
D: .
J: TRBJ2-7

CDR3: CASSATGLNTEAFF
DNA: TGCGCCAGCAGCGCCACAGGGCTGAACACTGAAGCTTTCTTT
size: few
V: TRBV5-1
D: .
J: TRBJ1-1

CDR3: CASSLFSGGGTEAFF
DNA: TGTGCCAGCAGTTTATTCTCAGGGGGTGGCACTGAAGCTTTCTTT
size: many
V: TRBV27
D: TRBD1
J: TRBJ1-1

CDR3: CASSPTGASYEQYF
DNA: TGTGCCAGCTCACCTACCGGGGCCAGTTACGAGCAGTACTTC
size: many
V: TRBV18
D: .
J: TRBJ2-7

CDR3: CSASQGPYEQYF
DNA: TGCAGTGCTAGCCAGGGACCCTACGAGCAGTACTTC
size: many
V: TRBV20-1
D: .
J: TRBJ2-7

CDR3: CASSSRTTGQPQHF
DNA: TGTGCCAGCAGCTCGCGTACGACAGGGCAGCCCCAGCATTTT
size: few
V: TRBV3-1
D: TRBD1
J: TRBJ1-5

CDR3: CASSESIIGEGRGYGYTF
DNA: TGCGCCAGCAGTGAGTCGATTATCGGTGAGGGGCGAGGCTATGGCTACACCTTC
size: many
V: TRBV10-2
D: .
J: TRBJ1-2

CDR3: CASSDSNGESNEQFF
DNA: TGTGCCAGCAGTGACTCGAACGGGGAGTCTAATGAGCAGTTCTTC
size: many
V: TRBV6-1
D: .
J: TRBJ2-1

CDR3: CASTRDFTDSYEQYF
DNA: TGTGCCAGCACCAGGGACTTCACTGACTCCTACGAGCAGTACTTC
size: .
V: TRBV6-2/TRBV6-3
D: .
J: TRBJ2-7

CDR3: CASSGRQRGSNEQFF
DNA: TGTGCCAGCAGTGGAAGGCAGCGGGGGTCCAATGAGCAGTTCTTC
size: many
V: TRBV2
D: TRBD2
J: TRBJ2-1

CDR3: CASSPGGGTSQFF
DNA: TGTGCCAGCAGCCCGGGAGGGGGGACTAGTCAGTTCTTC
size: many
V: TRBV7-8
D: TRBD2
J: TRBJ2-1

CDR3: CASSLQGAREQYF
DNA: TGTGCCAGCAGTTTACAGGGGGCGCGTGAGCAGTACTTC
size: many
V: TRBV12-3/TRBV12-4
D: TRBD1
J: TRBJ2-7

CDR3: CASREVTETQYF
DNA: TGTGCCAGCAGAGAGGTGACGGAGACCCAGTACTTC
size: .
V: TRBV7-6
D: .
J: TRBJ2-5

CDR3: CASSIVGGDSPLHF
DNA: TGTGCCAGTAGTATAGTGGGGGGGGATTCACCCCTCCACTTT
size: .
V: TRBV19
D: .
J: TRBJ1-6

CDR3: CASRIISRGEGADTQYF
DNA: TGTGCCAGCAGAATTATTAGTCGGGGAGAGGGTGCAGATACGCAGTATTTT
size: many
V: TRBV28
D: .
J: TRBJ2-3

CDR3: CASTWTSDHYEQYF
DNA: TGTGCCAGCACCTGGACTAGCGACCACTACGAGCAGTACTTC
size: many
V: TRBV2
D: TRBD2
J: TRBJ2-7

CDR3: CSATRGDLNTGELFF
DNA: TGCAGTGCCACCCGAGGGGATTTGAACACCGGGGAGCTGTTTTTT
size: few
V: TRBV20-1
D: .
J: TRBJ2-2

CDR3: CASNEGLEQFF
DNA: TGTGCCAGCAATGAGGGGCTTGAGCAGTTCTTC
size: many
V: TRBV2
D: .
J: TRBJ2-1

CDR3: CAISESWETQYF
DNA: TGTGCCATCAGTGAGTCCTGGGAGACCCAGTACTTC
size: .
V: TRBV10-3
D: .
J: TRBJ2-5

CDR3: CASSEGIYPYQPQHF
DNA: TGTGCCAGCAGTGAAGGCATCTACCCCTATCAGCCCCAGCATTTT
size: few
V: TRBV28
D: .
J: TRBJ1-5

CDR3: CASSFLLNEQFF
DNA: TGCGCCAGCAGCTTCCTCCTTAATGAGCAGTTCTTC
size: many
V: TRBV5-1
D: .
J: TRBJ2-1

CDR3: CASSQDGGVGNQPQHF
DNA: TGTGCCAGCAGCCAAGATGGGGGAGTCGGCAATCAGCCCCAGCATTTT
size: many
V: TRBV3-1
D: .
J: TRBJ1-5

CDR3: CASSPYNEKLFF
DNA: TGTGCCAGCAGTCCATATAATGAAAAACTGTTTTTT
size: .
V: TRBV28
D: .
J: TRBJ1-4

CDR3: CASSLLGSANTEAFF
DNA: TGCGCCAGCAGCTTGTTAGGGTCCGCAAACACTGAAGCTTTCTTT
size: many
V: TRBV5-1
D: .
J: TRBJ1-1

CDR3: CASSYSTVRLDSPLHF
DNA: TGTGCCAGCAGTTACTCGACAGTACGATTGGATTCACCCCTCCACTTT
size: many
V: TRBV6-6
D: .
J: TRBJ1-6

CDR3: CASSPENLNTEAFF
DNA: TGTGCCAGCAGCCCCGAGAACTTGAACACTGAAGCTTTCTTT
size: few
V: TRBV7-9
D: .
J: TRBJ1-1

CDR3: CASSLDPANYGYTF
DNA: TGCGCCAGCAGCTTAGACCCAGCTAACTATGGCTACACCTTC
size: .
V: TRBV5-1
D: .
J: TRBJ1-2

CDR3: CASTPLISYEQYF
DNA: TGTGCCAGCACGCCACTAATATCCTACGAGCAGTACTTC
size: .
V: TRBV7-9
D: .
J: TRBJ2-7

CDR3: CATSDFGRATLSYEQYF
DNA: TGTGCCACCAGTGATTTCGGCAGGGCAACTCTCTCCTACGAGCAGTACTTC
size: few
V: TRBV24-1
D: .
J: TRBJ2-7

CDR3: CASSVEGGGITGELFF
DNA: TGTGCCAGCAGCGTAGAAGGTGGAGGGATAACCGGGGAGCTGTTTTTT
size: .
V: TRBV9
D: .
J: TRBJ2-2

CDR3: CASSGPGGEKLFF
DNA: TGTGCCAGCAGTGGACCCGGGGGGGAAAAACTGTTTTTT
size: few
V: TRBV2
D: .
J: TRBJ1-4

CDR3: CSARRGQGANEQYF
DNA: TGCAGTGCCCGAAGGGGACAGGGGGCCAACGAGCAGTACTTC
size: few
V: TRBV20-1
D: TRBD1
J: TRBJ2-7

CDR3: CASKKSGGFSYEQYF
DNA: TGTGCCAGTAAGAAATCCGGGGGCTTCTCCTACGAGCAGTACTTC
size: many
V: TRBV2
D: .
J: TRBJ2-7